Below are 6 T cell receptor beta chains sequenced from a single sample in a study of blood T cell repertoires in COVID-19. Generated by immunoSEQ multiplex PCR, the TCRdb table keeps only in-frame clones and is missing some. The data hold about 150,000 clones, with more than 70% observed a single time. Sequences were obtained from peripheral blood. All receptors come from a woman in her 50s with acute or convalescent COVID-19.

A note on this clone: The same CDR3 arises from other DNA sequences in this sample as well. The chain is built from TRBV6-1 and TRBJ1-3, with D hard to call. V shed 3 bases and J shed 0 bases, with 6 bases lying between them. The length of the CDR3 is 14 residues. Germline CDR1 and CDR2: MNHNS and SASEGT. CDR3 coding DNA: TGTGCCAGCAGTGACCTCGGCTCTGGAAACACCATATATTTT. The encoded protein is CASSDLGSGNTIYF.

The rearrangement uses TRBV4-3 and TRBJ1-2, with a tentative D call TRBD1 (6 bases). Trimming took off 3 bases at V and 4 bases at J, with 15 bases between the two ends. The CDR3 contains 15 residues. The germline V gene encodes CDR1 LGHNA and CDR2 YSLEER. The CDR3 nucleotides are TGCGCCAGCAGCCAGACCCCTCAGGGGAGCTATGGCTACACCTTC. This sequence encodes CASSQTPQGSYGYTF.

The chain is built from TRBV6-5 and TRBJ1-4; 7 bases match TRBD1. Germline CDR1 is MNHEY and CDR2 is SVGAGI. The CDR3 has 14 residues. Unmatched junction bases numbered 0, after V lost 0 bases and J lost 5 bases. CDR3 DNA: TGTGCCAGCAGTTACTCACAGGGGAATGAAAAACTGTTTTTT. Amino acid sequence: CASSYSQGNEKLFF.

The gene calls are TRBV18 and TRBJ2-3, with D possibly matching TRBD2 (5 bases). V lost 2 bases and J 1 base, leaving 7 bases between the germline ends. Germline V gene sequence: CDR1 KGHSH, CDR2 LQKENI. The CDR3 runs 14 residues. In DNA form, the CDR3 reads TGTGCCAGCTCACCAGTCGGGGGCACAGATACGCAGTATTTT. This codes for CASSPVGGTDTQYF.

This clone was observed at least ten times. The rearrangement links TRBV6-5 to TRBJ1-2; TRBD1 aligns across 10 bases. The CDR3 runs to 15 residues. Germline V gene data show CDR1 as MNHEY and CDR2 as SVGAGI. V lost 7 bases to trimming and J lost 5 bases; unmatched junction nucleotides: 10. CDR3 DNA: TGTGCCAGCACCCTTCACCGGGACAGGGGATATGGCTACACCTTC. This encodes CASTLHRDRGYGYTF.

The V gene is TRBV7-2, the J gene TRBJ2-1, with 10 bases identical to TRBD2. Per the germline V gene, CDR1 is SGHTA and CDR2 is FQGNSA. The CDR3 has 15 residues. Trimming cost V 5 bases and J 8 bases; bases outside gene matches: 9. The CDR3 loop is CASSPTGLAVDEQFF. CDR3 DNA: TGTGCCAGCAGCCCGACAGGACTAGCGGTTGATGAGCAGTTCTTC.